The next 20 T cell receptor beta chains were all read from a single sample in a study of neurological immune-mediated disorders. Each CDR3 protein is one row after TCRdb ran MiXCR on the 5' RACE reads. The table records 110,000 or so distinct CDR3 sequences, 3% to 3.5% of them present only once. The sequencing input was PBMCs. The receptors come from a woman in her 30s with multiple sclerosis.

This clonotype was picked up many times. This chain connects TRBV12-3 or TRBV12-4 to TRBJ2-7; no firm D call. Trimming removed 5 bases at V and 0 bases at J, with 11 bases between. The CDR3 is made up of 14 amino acids. The CDR3 region is CASSPMAGSYEQYF. CDR3 bases: TGTGCCAGCAGTCCGATGGCCGGCTCCTACGAGCAGTACTTC.

In this sample, this clonotype turned up many times. The chain has TRBV10-3 and TRBJ1-1, with TRBD1 identical over 7 bases. Unmatched junction bases numbered 7, after V lost 10 bases and J lost 2 bases. The length of the CDR3 is 13 residues. Germline lookup yields CDR1 ENHRY and CDR2 SYGVKD. The CDR3 DNA follows: TGTGCCAGTGAGGGACAGATCAACACTGAAGCTTTCTTT. Protein: CASEGQINTEAFF.

This clonotype was recorded at least ten times. J is TRBJ2-3 and V is TRBV20-1; D call uncertain. Germline V gives CDR1 DFQATT, CDR2 SNEGSKA (reference sequence). CDR3 length equals 12 residues. The ends were cut back, 0 bases at V and 4 bases at J, with 5 bases in the middle. CDR3 sequence reads: CSARDRPDTQYF. The CDR3 DNA reads as TGCAGTGCTAGAGATAGACCAGATACGCAGTATTTT.

This clonotype turned up a few times. This sequence joins TRBV19 and TRBJ1-2, with a tentative D call TRBD1 (5 bases). The length of the CDR3 is 15 residues. Trimming removed 3 bases at V and 1 base at J, with 12 bases between. CDR1 LNHDA and CDR2 SQIVND come from the germline V gene (reference sequence). In nucleotides, the CDR3 is TGTGCCAGTAGTATCCAGGGAGGTAATAACTATGGCTACACCTTC. This gives the protein CASSIQGGNNYGYTF.

In its sample, this clonotype was seen many times. This chain joins TRBV5-1 and TRBJ1-1; D is unclear. CDR1 is SGHRS, CDR2 YFSETQ, per germline. The V gene lost 0 bases and the J gene lost 11 bases, with 17 bases spanning the gap. The CDR3 is made up of 14 amino acids. CDR3 amino acids: CASSLGGGPVGAFF. The CDR3 DNA is TGCGCCAGCAGCTTGGGGGGTGGTCCCGTCGGGGCTTTCTTT.

Sample share makes this clonotype medium-sized. The chain joins TRBV12-3 or TRBV12-4 to TRBJ2-5; D may be TRBD2 (6 bases). The CDR3 has 15 amino acids. Between the trimmed V and J ends, which lost 3 bases and 5 bases, there was a span of 16 bases. The CDR3 DNA is TGTGCCAGCAGTTTCCCCGGACTACATGGCGAGACCCAGTACTTC. Encoded protein: CASSFPGLHGETQYF.

This clonotype appeared many times. The chain employs TRBV27 and TRBJ2-7, with D perhaps matching TRBD1 or TRBD2 (6 bases each). The length of the CDR3 is 15 residues. Trimming pared 2 bases from V and 2 bases from J, leaving 13 bases between. Germline V gives CDR1 MNHEY, CDR2 SMNVEV (reference sequence). DNA of the CDR3: TGTGCCAGCAGTTTAAGGGGGGCTTCTCCCTACGAGCAGTACTTC. Amino acid sequence: CASSLRGASPYEQYF.

Details on this clonotype: Given a much more abundant clone one base away, this may be a read error. The V and J genes are TRBV20-1 and TRBJ2-3; D gene unclear. The germline gives CDR1 DFQATT, CDR2 SNEGSKA (reference sequence). The CDR3 sequence is 14 residues long. Trimming shortened V by 2 bases and J by 3 bases, and 12 bases separated the two germline ends. The CDR3 protein is CSARHPEPTDTQYF. CDR3 DNA: TGCAGTGCTAGACACCCAGAGCCGACAGATACGCAGTATTTT.

This clonotype was seen more than once but under ten times. With a much larger clone just one base away, this may be a read error. The chain recombines TRBV5-1 with TRBJ1-2, with 8 bases aligning to TRBD1. CDR3 length equals 12 residues. V lost 4 bases, J lost 8 bases, and 4 bases stayed unmatched. Germline CDR1 reads SGHRS; CDR2 reads YFSETQ. Here the CDR3 DNA reads TGCGCCAGCAGCCAGGACAGGGAAGGCTACACCTTC. Its protein is CASSQDREGYTF.

This clonotype was picked up many times. The chain links TRBV7-2 to TRBJ2-7, with a weak D call TRBD2 (6 bases). The CDR3 runs 12 residues. The germline CDR1 and CDR2 sequences are SGHTA and FQGNSA. Between the trimmed V and J ends, which lost 6 bases and 7 bases, there was a span of 13 bases. The CDR3 sequence: CASSYLGGEQYF. In nucleotides, the CDR3 is TGTGCCAGCAGTTATCTTGGGGGGGAGCAGTACTTC.

This clonotype was seen ten or more times. The rearrangement uses TRBV29-1 and TRBJ2-2, with D possibly matching TRBD2 (6 bases). V was pared by 4 bases and J by 4 bases, with 13 bases between. This CDR3 is 14 amino acids long. CDR1 and CDR2 (germline): SQVTM, ANQGSEA. The DNA for the CDR3 is TGCAGCGTTGGTAGGCAGGGAGGCACCGGGGAGCTGTTTTTT. Translation: CSVGRQGGTGELFF.

As to this clonotype: This clone may be a read error of a much larger clone one base away. The chain couples TRBV4-2 to TRBJ1-5; a weak D match, TRBD1 (6 bases). Germline CDR1 LGHNA, CDR2 YNFKEQ. The CDR3 length is 14 residues. CDR3 region: CASSAQDRNQHQHF. The CDR3 DNA reads TGTGCCAGCAGCGCCCAGGACAGAAATCAGCACCAGCATTTT.

This clonotype occurred many times. The V call is TRBV20-1, the J call TRBJ2-3; D possibly corresponds to TRBD2 (5 bases). The CDR3 spans 14 residues. The V gene's germline CDR1 is DFQATT and CDR2 SNEGSKA (reference sequence). Trimming removed 3 bases from V and 6 bases from J, with 16 bases in between. The CDR3 nucleotides are TGCAGTGCTAGCGCCGAGGGTACCGCCGATACGCAGTATTTT. The encoded protein is CSASAEGTADTQYF.

This clonotype was recorded at least ten times. The rearrangement uses TRBV10-3 and TRBJ2-2; D not certain. The length of the CDR3 is 16 residues. V was cut by 4 bases and J by 5 bases, with 17 bases left in between. Germline V gives CDR1 ENHRY, CDR2 SYGVKD. In DNA, the CDR3 is TGTGCCATCAGTGGAGGCACGGTCGGAACAACCGGGGAGCTGTTTTTT. Protein sequence: CAISGGTVGTTGELFF.

This clonotype was found many times. The rearrangement joins TRBV12-3 or TRBV12-4 to TRBJ1-3, with D uncertain. CDR3 length: 14 amino acids. V gave up 3 bases and J gave up 4 bases, with 10 bases separating them. For the CDR3, the DNA is TGTGCCAGCAGTTTGGTGCCATGGGGAAACACCATATATTTT. This codes for CASSLVPWGNTIYF.

This clonotype was found many times. The V and J genes are TRBV20-1 and TRBJ1-2, with D perhaps matching TRBD1 (5 bases). Between the trimmed V and J ends, which lost 0 bases and 0 bases, there was a span of 20 bases. Germline CDR1 DFQATT, CDR2 SNEGSKA (reference sequence). The CDR3 runs to 18 residues. The CDR3 DNA is TGCAGTGCTAGAGATCAGTTAGGCAGGGAGTCCGCTAACTATGGCTACACCTTC. This translates into CSARDQLGRESANYGYTF.

This clonotype was detected a few times. A much more abundant neighbour one base away suggests this may be a read error. The chain employs TRBV5-5 and TRBJ1-5; the match to TRBD1 covers 7 bases. The CDR3 is 16 amino acids. CDR1 and CDR2 (germline): SGHKS, YYEKEE (reference sequence). In DNA form, the CDR3 reads TGTGCCAGCAGCTCTGGGGGAGGGGACAGATATCAGCACCAGCATTTT. This sequence encodes CASSSGGGDRYQHQHF.

This clonotype was seen ten or more times. The chain couples TRBV5-1 to TRBJ1-3, with 9 bases that match TRBD1. The CDR3 has 16 amino acids. The junction had 5 bases not matched to a gene; V was cut back by 0 bases and J by 4 bases. The germline CDR1 and CDR2 sequences are SGHRS and YFSETQ. The CDR3 is CASSLAGTGYGNTIYF. The CDR3 coding sequence is TGCGCCAGCAGCTTGGCTGGGACAGGGTACGGAAACACCATATATTTT.

This clonotype was detected a few times. The chain links TRBV29-1 to TRBJ2-2; 10 nucleotides align to TRBD1. Germline V lookup: CDR1 SQVTM, CDR2 ANQGSEA. The CDR3 covers 14 residues. The CDR3 bases are TGCAGTATTACCGGGACAGGGGTTCCCGGGGAGCTGTTTTTT. Residues: CSITGTGVPGELFF.

This clonotype was counted many times. The V call is TRBV20-1, the J call TRBJ1-5, with D maybe TRBD1 (5 bases). Germline V gene lookup returns CDR1 DFQATT and CDR2 SNEGSKA (reference sequence). This CDR3 has 13 amino acids. V lost 1 base and J lost 5, with 9 bases in between. In nucleotides, the CDR3 is TGCAGTGCTAGAGGGGGCCTTGATCAGCCCCAGCATTTT. Amino acids: CSARGGLDQPQHF.